This TCR beta chain was identified during a study of blood T cell repertoires in COVID-19. Study-level information: Donors in the United States, Italy and Spain gave samples during acute or convalescent COVID-19. PBMCs, B-cell-depleted T cells, or T cells provided the cDNA or gDNA that made up the material.

In this sample, this clone turned up a few times. Per the authors' pipeline: Cell counts per sample came from amplifying reference gene primers. Sequenced by immunoSEQ multiplex PCR; TCRdb stores in-frame clones only, minus some. V, J and clone size are taken as reported in that table, and D and trimming were inferred from the DNA itself. Found here are roughly 100,000 clones, about 77% of them singletons; the top ten hold just under 10%. The sequenced sample was peripheral blood. The TCR originated in a woman aged 80 or over with acute or convalescent COVID-19.

The CDR3 DNA reads TGTGCCAGCAGTTCTACCCCGGGACAGGGCAATCAGCCCCAGCATTTT. This codes for CASSSTPGQGNQPQHF. This chain links TRBV6-6 with TRBJ1-5; 8 nucleotides line up with TRBD1. Germline assignment: CDR1 MNHNY and CDR2 SVGAGI (reference sequence). The CDR3 is made up of 16 amino acids. Trimming took 4 bases from V and 2 from J; bases not matched to a gene: 7.